What follows are 14 T cell receptor beta chains derived from one specimen sequenced in a study of chemoradiotherapy in HPV16-positive cancers. The assay was immunoSEQ multiplex PCR, and TCRdb's table has in-frame clones only and misses some. The sample has about 9,000 clones, about 88% seen once. The specimen comprised blood, sampled from a patient who underwent chemoradiotherapy. The receptors were sampled from a human donor with HPV-associated anogenital cancer.

This rearrangement joins TRBV18 to TRBJ2-7, with D possibly matching TRBD2 (6 bases). Germline-derived CDR1 and CDR2 are KGHSH and LQKENI. The CDR3 has 16 residues. Deletions cut 2 bases from V and 1 base from J, with 15 bases between. This CDR3 reads CASSPNHPGVSYEQYF. The CDR3 DNA follows: TGTGCCAGCTCACCAAACCACCCGGGGGTGTCCTACGAGCAGTACTTC.

The chain combines TRBV7-2 with TRBJ2-1, with 12 positions matching TRBD2. The CDR3 consists of 18 residues. Germline-derived CDR1 and CDR2 are SGHTA and FQGNSA. J lost 0 bases, V lost 2 bases, and 5 bases had no gene match. Written as DNA, the CDR3 is TGTGCCAGCAGCTTATGGACTAGCGGGACCCGCTCCTACAATGAGCAGTTCTTC. This codes for CASSLWTSGTRSYNEQFF.

V usage is TRBV19 and J usage is TRBJ1-1, with D tentatively TRBD1 (5 bases). V lost 5 bases to trimming and J lost 0 bases, with 7 bases between them. The germline gives CDR1 LNHDA, CDR2 SQIVND (reference sequence). This CDR3 is 13 amino acids long. The chain's CDR3 is CASSWGLNTEAFF. CDR3 nucleotide sequence: TGTGCCAGTAGTTGGGGACTGAACACTGAAGCTTTCTTT.

J is TRBJ1-1 and V is TRBV4-1; D is undetermined. V was trimmed by 5 bases and J by 3 bases, leaving 22 bases between them. Per germline, CDR1 MGHRA and CDR2 YSYEKL. The CDR3 sequence is 17 residues long. The CDR3 nucleotides read TGCGCCAGCAGCACACGGCGGGCAGGTTTGGGTGACACTGAAGCTTTCTTT. Translation gives CASSTRRAGLGDTEAFF.

The chain recombines TRBV2 with TRBJ1-2, with TRBD1 matching over 8 bases. The CDR3 is 12 amino acids. In germline, CDR1 is SNHLY, CDR2 FYNNEI. Germline trimming cut 6 bases from V and 7 bases from J; bases unmatched to any gene: 4. The CDR3 protein is CASRMDRVGYTF. The CDR3 coding sequence is TGTGCCAGCAGGATGGACAGGGTTGGCTACACCTTC.

This clone was picked up one time. This rearrangement joins TRBV5-4 to TRBJ2-5, with 15 nucleotides matching TRBD2. The CDR3 is made up of 17 amino acids. The germline V gene has CDR1 SGHNT and CDR2 YYREEE (reference sequence). With 4 bases clipped from V and 2 bases from J, the junction kept 6 bases outside the gene matches. CDR3: CASSMGTSGRHQETQYF. CDR3 coding DNA: TGTGCCAGCAGCATGGGGACTAGCGGGAGGCATCAAGAGACCCAGTACTTC.

The chain recombines TRBV30 with TRBJ2-7; no clear D gene. CDR1 is GTSNPN and CDR2 is SVGIG in the germline V gene (reference sequence). The V gene lost 0 bases and the J gene lost 3 bases, with 3 bases spanning the gap. The CDR3 loop spans 11 amino acids. CDR3 residues: CAWSVNYEQYF. In nucleotides, the CDR3 is TGTGCCTGGAGTGTAAACTACGAGCAGTACTTC.

CDR3 sequence (DNA): TGCGCCAGCAGCTTGGCTTTCGATACGCAGTATTTT. Its translation: CASSLAFDTQYF. V is TRBV5-1 and J is TRBJ2-3, with no clear D. Germline V gene lookup returns CDR1 SGHRS and CDR2 YFSETQ. The germline V and J ends were trimmed by 0 bases and 6 bases, with 5 bases remaining between them. The CDR3 runs to 12 residues.

V is TRBV19 and J is TRBJ2-4; D is perhaps TRBD1 (5 bases). Germline V gene lookup returns CDR1 LNHDA and CDR2 SQIVND (reference sequence). The CDR3 is 14 amino acids. V was shortened by 3 bases and J by 3 bases, with 9 bases between the two germline ends. For the CDR3, the DNA is TGTGCCAGTAGTATCCGACAGAACAAAAACATTCAGTACTTC. This sequence encodes CASSIRQNKNIQYF.

The chain is built from TRBV11-2 and TRBJ2-7; D uncertain. The CDR3 contains 13 residues. Trimming removed 5 bases at V and 4 bases at J, with 12 bases between. In germline, CDR1 is SGHAT, CDR2 FQNNGV. The CDR3: CASSPSPRYEQYF. CDR3 sequence (DNA): TGTGCCAGCAGCCCCTCCCCTCGTTACGAGCAGTACTTC.

This chain joins TRBV5-1 and TRBJ2-3, with 7 bases identical to TRBD2. Trimming took 4 bases from V and 7 from J; bases not matched to a gene: 6. CDR1 is SGHRS and CDR2 is YFSETQ in the germline V gene. The CDR3 spans 13 residues. CDR3 residues: CASSIGLVNTQYF. The CDR3 DNA is TGCGCCAGCAGCATCGGACTAGTCAATACGCAGTATTTT.

This chain links TRBV18 with TRBJ2-7; D perhaps matches TRBD1 (6 bases). The CDR3 sequence is 15 residues long. CDR1 and CDR2 from the germline V gene are KGHSH and LQKENI. The germline V and J ends were trimmed by 0 bases and 4 bases, with 13 bases remaining between them. The CDR3 loop is CASSPPSRQGYEQYF. The CDR3 DNA reads TGTGCCAGCTCACCACCGTCGCGGCAGGGGTACGAGCAGTACTTC.

The chain combines TRBV28 with TRBJ2-5; 12 bases fit TRBD2. The CDR3 totals 18 residues. Germline V CDR1 and CDR2: MDHEN, SYDVKM. V gave up 3 bases and J gave up 5 bases; unmatched junction bases: 13. The CDR3 coding sequence is TGTGCCAGCAGTTTCCCCCTAGCGGGAGGGCCTATGGTGGAGACCCAGTACTTC. Amino acid sequence: CASSFPLAGGPMVETQYF.

V is TRBV5-5 and J is TRBJ2-7; perhaps D is TRBD1 or TRBD2 (5 bases each). The germline gives CDR1 SGHKS, CDR2 YYEKEE (reference sequence). CDR3 length: 16 residues. V was shortened by 4 bases and J by 0 bases, with 17 bases between the two germline ends. In DNA, the CDR3 is TGTGCCAGCAGCCCACCTCGTGGGGGAAGCTCCTACGAGCAGTACTTC. This gives the protein CASSPPRGGSSYEQYF. Using reference TRBV5-5 and TRBJ2-7 for the parts outside the CDR3, the full variable domain is DAGVTQSPTHLIKTRGQQVTLRCSPISGHKSVSWYQQVLGQGPQFIFQYYEKEERGRGNFPDRFSARQFPNYSSELNVNALLLGDSALYLCASSPPRGGSSYEQYFGPGTRLTVT.